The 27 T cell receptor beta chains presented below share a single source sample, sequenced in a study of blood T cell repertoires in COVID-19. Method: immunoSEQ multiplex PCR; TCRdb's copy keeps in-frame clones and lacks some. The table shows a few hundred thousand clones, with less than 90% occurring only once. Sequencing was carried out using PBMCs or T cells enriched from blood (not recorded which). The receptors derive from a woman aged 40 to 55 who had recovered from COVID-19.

The CDR3 sequence is CAWSFGNQPQHF. DNA of the CDR3: TGTGCCTGGAGTTTCGGCAATCAGCCCCAGCATTTT. This chain uses TRBV30 with TRBJ1-5; D remains unclear. This CDR3 is built from 12 residues. V dropped 2 bases and J dropped 2 bases, with 4 bases sitting between them. The germline V gene has CDR1 GTSNPN and CDR2 SVGIG (reference sequence).

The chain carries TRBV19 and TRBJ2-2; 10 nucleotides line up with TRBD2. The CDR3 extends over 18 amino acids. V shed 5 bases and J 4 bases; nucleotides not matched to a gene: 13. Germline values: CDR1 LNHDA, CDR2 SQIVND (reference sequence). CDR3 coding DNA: TGTGCCAGTAGTTCCCTAGCGGGAGCCTCCCTAAGCACCGGGGAGCTGTTTTTT. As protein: CASSSLAGASLSTGELFF.

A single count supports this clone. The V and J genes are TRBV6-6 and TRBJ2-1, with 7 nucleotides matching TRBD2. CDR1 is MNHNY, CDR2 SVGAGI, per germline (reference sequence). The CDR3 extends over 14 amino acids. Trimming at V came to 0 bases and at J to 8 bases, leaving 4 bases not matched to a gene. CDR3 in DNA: TGTGCCAGCAGTTACTCAGCTAGCGGCGATGAGCAGTTCTTC. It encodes CASSYSASGDEQFF.

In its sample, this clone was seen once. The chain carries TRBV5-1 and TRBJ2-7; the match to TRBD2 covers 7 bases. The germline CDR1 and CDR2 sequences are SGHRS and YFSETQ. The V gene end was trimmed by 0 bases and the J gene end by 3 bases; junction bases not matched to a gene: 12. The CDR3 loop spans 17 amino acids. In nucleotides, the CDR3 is TGCGCCAGCAGCTTGGGACTAGCAGGAAAGGAGGTCTACGAGCAGTACTTC. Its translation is CASSLGLAGKEVYEQYF.

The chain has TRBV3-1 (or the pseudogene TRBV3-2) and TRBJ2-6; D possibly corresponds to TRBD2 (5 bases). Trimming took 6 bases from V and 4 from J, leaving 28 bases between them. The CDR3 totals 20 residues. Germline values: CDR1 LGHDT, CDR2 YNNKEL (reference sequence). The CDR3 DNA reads TGTGCCAGCAGTAACTCTTTCAACCGGGGTCCCGACTCGGGGGCCAACGTCCTGACTTTC. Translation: CASSNSFNRGPDSGANVLTF.

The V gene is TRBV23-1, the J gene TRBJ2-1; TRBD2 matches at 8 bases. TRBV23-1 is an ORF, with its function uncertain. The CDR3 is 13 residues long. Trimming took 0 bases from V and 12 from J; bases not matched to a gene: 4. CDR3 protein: CASSQSGAGGQFF. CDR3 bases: TGCGCCAGCAGTCAATCGGGGGCGGGAGGGCAGTTCTTC.

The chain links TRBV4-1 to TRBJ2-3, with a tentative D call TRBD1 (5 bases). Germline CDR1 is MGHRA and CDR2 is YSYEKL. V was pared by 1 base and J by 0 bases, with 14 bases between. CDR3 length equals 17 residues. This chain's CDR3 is CASSQGSRAASTDTQYF. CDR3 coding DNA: TGCGCCAGCAGCCAAGGCTCCAGGGCCGCTAGCACAGATACGCAGTATTTT.

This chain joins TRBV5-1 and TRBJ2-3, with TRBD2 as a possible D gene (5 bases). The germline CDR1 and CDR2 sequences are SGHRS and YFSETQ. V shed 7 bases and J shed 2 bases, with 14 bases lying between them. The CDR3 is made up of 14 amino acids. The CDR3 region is CASGRDYNTDTQYF. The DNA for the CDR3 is TGCGCCAGCGGCCGAGACTATAACACAGATACGCAGTATTTT.

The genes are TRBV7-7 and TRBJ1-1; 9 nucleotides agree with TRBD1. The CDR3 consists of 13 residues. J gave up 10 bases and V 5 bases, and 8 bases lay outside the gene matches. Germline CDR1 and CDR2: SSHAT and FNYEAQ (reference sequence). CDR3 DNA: TGTGCCAGCAGCCCACGACAGGGGGTTGCAGCTTTCTTT. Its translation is CASSPRQGVAAFF. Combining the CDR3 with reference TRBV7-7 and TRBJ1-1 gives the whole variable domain GAGVSQSPRYKVTKRGQDVTLRCDPISSHATLYWYQQALGQGPEFLTYFNYEAQPDKSGLPSDRFSAERPEGSISTLTIQRTEQRDSAMYRCASSPRQGVAAFFGQGTRLTVV.

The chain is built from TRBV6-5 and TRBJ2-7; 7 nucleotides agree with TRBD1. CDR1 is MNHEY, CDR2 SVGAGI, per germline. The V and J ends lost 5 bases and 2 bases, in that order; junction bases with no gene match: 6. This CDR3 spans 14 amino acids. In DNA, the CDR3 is TGTGCCAGCAGTATGGACAGGACCACCTACGAGCAGTACTTC. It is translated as CASSMDRTTYEQYF.

Written as DNA, the CDR3 is TGTGCCAGCAGCTTGGAGGCGGGGCGGGTAGATACGCAGTATTTT. It codes for CASSLEAGRVDTQYF. The chain couples TRBV5-4 to TRBJ2-3, with a weak D call TRBD2 (6 bases). V was clipped by 0 bases and J by 5 bases, with 13 bases between them. Germline CDR1 and CDR2: SGHNT and YYREEE (reference sequence). This CDR3 contains 15 residues. The variable domain in full, with the rest retrieved from reference TRBV5-4 and TRBJ2-3, is ETGVTQSPTHLIKTRGQQVTLRCSSQSGHNTVSWYQQALGQGPQFIFQYYREEENGRGNFPPRFSGLQFPNYSSELNVNALELDDSALYLCASSLEAGRVDTQYFGPGTRLTVL.

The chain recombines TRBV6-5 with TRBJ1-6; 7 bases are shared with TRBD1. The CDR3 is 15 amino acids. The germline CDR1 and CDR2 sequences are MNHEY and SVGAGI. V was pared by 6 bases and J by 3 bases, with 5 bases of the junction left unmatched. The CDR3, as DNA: TGTGCCAGCAGCCCGACAGGGCTCTATAATTCACCCCTCCACTTT. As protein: CASSPTGLYNSPLHF.

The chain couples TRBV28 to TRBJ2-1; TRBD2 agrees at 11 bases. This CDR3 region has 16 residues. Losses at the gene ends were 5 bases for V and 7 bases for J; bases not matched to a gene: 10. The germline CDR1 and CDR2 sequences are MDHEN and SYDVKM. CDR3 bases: TGTGCCAGCAGTCCCGCCCTAGCGGGAGGAGGGAATGAGCAGTTCTTC. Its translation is CASSPALAGGGNEQFF.

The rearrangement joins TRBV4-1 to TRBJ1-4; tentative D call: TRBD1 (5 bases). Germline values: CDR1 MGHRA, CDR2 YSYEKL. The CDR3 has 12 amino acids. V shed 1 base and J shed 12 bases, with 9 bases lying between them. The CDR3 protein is CASSQGGRELFF. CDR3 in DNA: TGCGCCAGCAGCCAAGGGGGGAGGGAACTGTTTTTT.

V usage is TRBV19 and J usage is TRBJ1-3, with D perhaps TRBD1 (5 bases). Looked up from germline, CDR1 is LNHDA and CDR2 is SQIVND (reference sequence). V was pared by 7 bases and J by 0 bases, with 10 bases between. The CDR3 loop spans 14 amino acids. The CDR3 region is CASKPGVSGNTIYF. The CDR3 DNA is TGTGCCAGTAAACCGGGGGTCTCTGGAAACACCATATATTTT. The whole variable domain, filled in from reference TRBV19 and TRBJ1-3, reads DGGITQSPKYLFRKEGQNVTLSCEQNLNHDAMYWYRQDPGQGLRLIYYSQIVNDFQKGDIAEGYSVSREKKESFPLTVTSAQKNPTAFYLCASKPGVSGNTIYFGEGSWLTVV.

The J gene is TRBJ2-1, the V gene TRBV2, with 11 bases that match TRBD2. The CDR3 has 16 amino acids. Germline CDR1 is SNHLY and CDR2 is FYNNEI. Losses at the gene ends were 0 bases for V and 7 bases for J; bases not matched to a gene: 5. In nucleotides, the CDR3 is TGTGCCAGCAGTGAAGCTTTCCCTAGCGGGGGGAATGAGCAGTTCTTC. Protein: CASSEAFPSGGNEQFF.

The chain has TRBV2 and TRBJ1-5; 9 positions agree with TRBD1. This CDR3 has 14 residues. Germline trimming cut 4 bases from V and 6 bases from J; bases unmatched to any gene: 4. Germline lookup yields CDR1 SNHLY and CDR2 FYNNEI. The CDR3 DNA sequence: TGTGCCAGCAGTGTGGGACAGGGCAGTCAGCCCCAGCATTTT. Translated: CASSVGQGSQPQHF.

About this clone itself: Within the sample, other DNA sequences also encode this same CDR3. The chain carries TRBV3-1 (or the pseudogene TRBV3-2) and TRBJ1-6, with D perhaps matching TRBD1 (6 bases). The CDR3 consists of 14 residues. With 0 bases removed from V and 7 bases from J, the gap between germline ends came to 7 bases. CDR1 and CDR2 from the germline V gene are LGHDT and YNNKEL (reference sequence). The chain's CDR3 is CASSQDRGNSPLHF. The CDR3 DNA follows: TGTGCCAGCAGCCAAGATAGGGGGAATTCACCCCTCCACTTT.

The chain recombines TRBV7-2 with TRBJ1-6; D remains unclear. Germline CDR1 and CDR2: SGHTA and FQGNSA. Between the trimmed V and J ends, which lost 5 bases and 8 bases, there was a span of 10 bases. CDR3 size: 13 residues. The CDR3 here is CASSPSGYSPLHF. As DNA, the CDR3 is TGTGCCAGCAGCCCCAGCGGATATTCACCCCTCCACTTT.

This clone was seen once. The CDR3 coding sequence is TGCGCCAGCAGCTTGAGTACTAGCGGGCCCCAAGAGACCCAGTACTTC. It yields the protein CASSLSTSGPQETQYF. The chain couples TRBV5-1 to TRBJ2-5; the match to TRBD2 covers 9 bases. The CDR3 loop spans 16 amino acids. The V segment lost 1 base and the J segment 1 base; nucleotides outside the gene matches: 5. The germline V gene has CDR1 SGHRS and CDR2 YFSETQ.

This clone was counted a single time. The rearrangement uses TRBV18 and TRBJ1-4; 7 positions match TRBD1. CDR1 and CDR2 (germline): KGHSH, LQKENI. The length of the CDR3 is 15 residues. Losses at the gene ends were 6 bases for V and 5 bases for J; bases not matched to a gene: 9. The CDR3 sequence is CASSTRGTENEKLFF. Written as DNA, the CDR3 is TGTGCCAGCTCCACACGCGGGACAGAAAATGAAAAACTGTTTTTT.

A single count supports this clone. The CDR3 DNA sequence: TGTGCCAGTAGTATGCCGGGACAGGGTCTCCGAGAGACCCAGTACTTC. The encoded protein is CASSMPGQGLRETQYF. The genes are TRBV19 and TRBJ2-5, with TRBD1 matching 9 bases. Germline-derived CDR1 and CDR2 are LNHDA and SQIVND (reference sequence). This CDR3 has 16 amino acids. V gave up 3 bases and J gave up 4 bases; unmatched junction bases: 9.

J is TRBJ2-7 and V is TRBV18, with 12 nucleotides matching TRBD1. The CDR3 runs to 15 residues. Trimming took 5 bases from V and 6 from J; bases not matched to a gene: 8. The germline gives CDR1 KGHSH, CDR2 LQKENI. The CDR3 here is CASSSRDRGRFEQYF. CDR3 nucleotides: TGTGCCAGCTCATCCCGGGACAGGGGGCGTTTCGAGCAGTACTTC. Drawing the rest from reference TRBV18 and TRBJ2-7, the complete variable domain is NAGVMQNPRHLVRRRGQEARLRCSPMKGHSHVYWYRQLPEEGLKFMVYLQKENIIDESGMPKERFSAEFPKEGPSILRIQQVVRGDSAAYFCASSSRDRGRFEQYFGPGTRLTVT.

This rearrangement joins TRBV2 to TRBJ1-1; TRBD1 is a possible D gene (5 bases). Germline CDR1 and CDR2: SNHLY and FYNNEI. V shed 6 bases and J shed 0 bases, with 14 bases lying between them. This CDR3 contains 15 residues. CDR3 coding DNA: TGTGCCAGCAGCCCCCCTGGGGGGGTGAACACTGAAGCTTTCTTT. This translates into CASSPPGGVNTEAFF.

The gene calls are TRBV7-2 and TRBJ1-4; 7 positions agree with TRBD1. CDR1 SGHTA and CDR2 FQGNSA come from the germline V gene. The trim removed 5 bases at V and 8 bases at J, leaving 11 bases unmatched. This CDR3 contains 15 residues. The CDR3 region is CASSLTGLGGEKLFF. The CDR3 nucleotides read TGTGCCAGCAGCCTGACAGGGCTTGGAGGAGAAAAACTGTTTTTT.

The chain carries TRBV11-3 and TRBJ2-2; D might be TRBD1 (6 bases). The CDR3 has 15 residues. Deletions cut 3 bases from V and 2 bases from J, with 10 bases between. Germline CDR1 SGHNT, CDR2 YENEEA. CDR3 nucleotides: TGTGCCAGCAGCTTGGGGACAACTAACACCGGGGAGCTGTTTTTT. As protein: CASSLGTTNTGELFF.

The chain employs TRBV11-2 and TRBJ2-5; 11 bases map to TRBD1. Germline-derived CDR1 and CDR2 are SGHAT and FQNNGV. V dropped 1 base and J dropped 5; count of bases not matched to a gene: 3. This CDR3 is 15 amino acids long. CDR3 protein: CASSLGTGGPETQYF. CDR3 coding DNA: TGTGCCAGCAGCTTAGGGACAGGGGGCCCGGAGACCCAGTACTTC.